The clone carrying this T cell receptor (beta chain) was detected once. Its matching antigen is unknown. The study ran its PCR with 60 Vbeta and 13 Jbeta primers. Here immunoSEQ multiplex PCR was the method, and the copy in TCRdb shows in-frame clones only, minus some. The sample contains 150,000 to 200,000 clones, about three quarters of which appear only once. This sample stems from a study of cytomegalovirus exposure and HLA in healthy donors. Findings of the study overall: Among TCR beta chains of equal frequency, HLA-associated ones were more clonally expanded in a later analysis.

Donors counted as nominally healthy when sampled, yet unrecorded immune exposures were likely. Trimming removed 3 bases at V and 2 bases at J, with 8 bases between. Germline assignment: CDR1 SGHDN and CDR2 FVKESK. This CDR3 has 13 amino acids. The genes are TRBV14 and TRBJ2-7, with D possibly being TRBD1 (6 bases). The clonotype was recovered from a female donor in good health and CMV-seronegative. Material: PBMCs. DNA for the CDR3: TGTGCCAGCAGCCACCGGGACACCTACGAGCAGTACTTC. Protein: CASSHRDTYEQYF.